This TCR beta chain emerged from a study of CD8+ T cells in alopecia areata. Concerning this clone itself: The same CDR3 also results from other DNA sequences found in this sample.

Extracted RNA was reverse transcribed, and the resulting cDNA served as sequencing template. The data were produced by immunoSEQ multiplex PCR, yet TCRdb's version contains in-frame clones alone and is incomplete. Among approximately 150,000 clones, 85% to 90% were seen once, and the ten largest hold more than 13%. CDR3 size: 12 residues. Trimming shortened V by 3 bases and J by 4 bases, and 4 bases separated the two germline ends. Germline values: CDR1 SEHNR, CDR2 FQNEAQ (reference sequence). The material was CD8+ T cells sorted from blood, obtained at week 0. The rearrangement links TRBV7-9 to TRBJ2-1, with D unclear. This clonotype was obtained from a human donor with alopecia areata. The CDR3 protein is CASSLIYNEQFF. For the CDR3, the DNA is TGTGCCAGCAGCTTGATATACAATGAGCAGTTCTTC.